Following are 10 T cell receptor beta chains from one sample sequenced in a study of blood T cell repertoires in COVID-19. Method: immunoSEQ multiplex PCR; TCRdb's copy keeps in-frame clones and lacks some. The data hold 95,000 to 150,000 clones, with approximately 85% observed a single time. Sequencing was done on a sample of peripheral blood. All receptors derive from a man aged 25-45 years with COVID-19, enrolled during active disease.

For this clone: One junction end disagrees with the germline gene, perhaps due to a read error. V gene TRBV7-6 combines with J gene TRBJ2-7, with 12 bases fitting TRBD2. Germline CDR1 reads SGHVS; CDR2 reads FNYEAQ. The CDR3 extends over 19 amino acids. DNA for the CDR3: TGTGCCAGCAGCCCCTTGTGGACTAGCGGGGCCCTAAGCTCCCACGAGCAGTACTTC. Amino acid sequence: CASSPLWTSGALSSHEQYF.

This rearrangement joins TRBV28 to TRBJ1-5, with D maybe TRBD1 (5 bases). Germline lookup yields CDR1 MDHEN and CDR2 SYDVKM. The V end was cut by 3 bases, the J end by 2 bases, with 11 bases between. This CDR3 contains 15 residues. The CDR3 DNA sequence: TGTGCCAGCAGTTTCCGACAGCGTCGCAATCAGCCCCAGCATTTT. Protein: CASSFRQRRNQPQHF.

This clone was observed a few times. The chain carries TRBV7-9 and TRBJ2-2, with D perhaps matching TRBD2 (5 bases). Trimming removed 7 bases at V and 5 bases at J, with 14 bases between. The CDR3 contains 14 residues. Per the germline V gene, CDR1 is SEHNR and CDR2 is FQNEAQ (reference sequence). CDR3 sequence (DNA): TGTGCCAGCAACGAGGGAGTGAGGACCGGGGAGCTGTTTTTT. As protein: CASNEGVRTGELFF.

This chain uses TRBV19 with TRBJ1-5; TRBD1 aligns across 9 bases. The CDR3 consists of 13 residues. The V segment lost 11 bases and the J segment 6 bases; nucleotides outside the gene matches: 8. Germline CDR1 reads LNHDA; CDR2 reads SQIVND (reference sequence). The CDR3 sequence: CASTGTGSQPQHF. The CDR3, as DNA: TGTGCCTCAACAGGGACAGGGAGTCAGCCCCAGCATTTT.

The rearrangement uses TRBV18 and TRBJ1-4; 10 bases are a match to TRBD1. CDR3 length equals 15 residues. Trimming removed 0 bases from V and 5 bases from J; junction bases left unmatched: 0. Germline V gene sequence: CDR1 KGHSH, CDR2 LQKENI. The CDR3 nucleotides are TGTGCCAGCTCACCACCGGGACAGGGGAATGAAAAACTGTTTTTT. It yields the protein CASSPPGQGNEKLFF.

This clone appeared a single time. The gene calls are TRBV25-1 and TRBJ2-6; a possible D gene is TRBD2 (7 bases). The V end was cut by 7 bases, the J end by 1 base, with 17 bases between. Per the germline V gene, CDR1 is MGHDK and CDR2 is SYGVNS. This CDR3 spans 17 amino acids. The CDR3 region is CASMGGRQMSGANVLTF. The CDR3 coding sequence is TGTGCCAGCATGGGGGGGCGCCAGATGTCTGGGGCCAACGTCCTGACTTTC.

The table lists this clone with many counts. The gene calls are TRBV30 and TRBJ2-2, with a weak D call TRBD1 (6 bases). The CDR3 covers 17 residues. The ends were cut back, 1 base at V and 4 bases at J, with 19 bases in the middle. Germline V gene lookup returns CDR1 GTSNPN and CDR2 SVGIG (reference sequence). The CDR3 DNA reads TGTGCCTGGAGTGCCTCCAACTCCTTCAGGGGCACCGGGGAGCTGTTTTTT. Translated: CAWSASNSFRGTGELFF.

The chain carries TRBV9 and TRBJ2-7; maybe TRBD2 (5 bases). This CDR3 spans 15 amino acids. V was cut by 4 bases and J by 3 bases, with 17 bases left in between. Germline assignment: CDR1 SGDLS and CDR2 YYNGEE. Here the CDR3 reads CASSPDSMGVYEQYF. The DNA for the CDR3 is TGTGCCAGCAGCCCCGACTCCATGGGAGTCTACGAGCAGTACTTC.

This clone has only a few counts. The rearrangement links TRBV7-3 to TRBJ1-5; D gene unclear. The germline gives CDR1 SGHTA, CDR2 FQGTGA. V gave up 2 bases and J gave up 6 bases, with 11 bases separating them. The CDR3 totals 14 residues. CDR3 coding DNA: TGTGCCAGCAGCTTAGGTACACAGCCTCAGCCCCAGCATTTT. Translation: CASSLGTQPQPQHF. The variable domain in full, with the rest retrieved from reference TRBV7-3 and TRBJ1-5, is GAGVSQTPSNKVTEKGKYVELRCDPISGHTALYWYRQSLGQGPEFLIYFQGTGAADDSGLPNDRFFAVRPEGSVSTLKIQRTERGDSAVYLCASSLGTQPQPQHFGDGTRLSIL.

The chain recombines TRBV6-5 with TRBJ2-2; D is perhaps TRBD1 (6 bases). There are 16 residues in the CDR3. CDR1 is MNHEY, CDR2 SVGAGI, per germline. The V gene lost 2 bases and the J gene lost 4 bases, with 14 bases spanning the gap. CDR3 protein: CASSYQPGVATGELFF. The CDR3 nucleotides read TGTGCCAGCAGTTACCAGCCAGGGGTTGCCACCGGGGAGCTGTTTTTT.